This entry lists 27 T cell receptor beta chains sequenced from one sample in a study of T-cell memory formation after mild COVID-19. Using its own MiXCR run on the 5' RACE reads, TCRdb lists one record per CDR3 protein. This table has more than 120,000 distinct CDR3 sequences, approximately 5.7% appearing once. Sequenced input: PBMCs or a T cell subset sorted from them (not recorded which). The receptor set was obtained from an adult woman who had mild COVID-19 (a few samples of this study predate the infection). Cell type and time point are not known.

This clonotype showed up just a few times. This rearrangement joins TRBV5-4 to TRBJ2-5; D perhaps matches TRBD1 (5 bases). The CDR3 has 12 residues. The germline V gene encodes CDR1 SGHNT and CDR2 YYREEE (reference sequence). V was shortened by 2 bases and J by 5 bases, with 7 bases between the two germline ends. This CDR3 reads CASSLQEETQYF. The CDR3 region has the DNA TGTGCCAGCAGCTTACAGGAGGAGACCCAGTACTTC.

This clonotype was recorded a few times. The chain couples TRBV4-1 to TRBJ2-7, with a possible D match to TRBD2 (6 bases). V was clipped by 0 bases and J by 3 bases, with 12 bases between them. CDR1 is MGHRA and CDR2 is YSYEKL in the germline V gene. This CDR3 has 15 amino acids. CDR3 in DNA: TGCGCCAGCAGCCAAGATCTCTCAGCGGGCTACGAGCAGTACTTC. Amino acid sequence: CASSQDLSAGYEQYF.

In its sample, this clonotype was seen many times. This chain links TRBV29-1 with TRBJ2-7; TRBD2 matches 9 bases. Germline values: CDR1 SQVTM, CDR2 ANQGSEA. Trimming removed 6 bases from V and 0 bases from J; junction bases left unmatched: 6. CDR3 length: 14 residues. CDR3 in DNA: TGCAGCGTGGGCCTAGCGGGACCCTCCTACGAGCAGTACTTC. This codes for CSVGLAGPSYEQYF.

This clonotype was counted between two and nine times. V is TRBV6-2 or TRBV6-3 and J is TRBJ1-2, with 8 bases identical to TRBD1. V was pared by 6 bases and J by 2 bases, with 8 bases of the junction left unmatched. The germline V gene encodes CDR1 MNHEY and CDR2 SVGEGT. The CDR3 is made up of 15 amino acids. The DNA for the CDR3 is TGTGCCAGCAGCCCCGCACAGGGGGGAAACTATGGCTACACCTTC. The encoded protein is CASSPAQGGNYGYTF.

The chain recombines TRBV7-2 with TRBJ1-2; D not resolved. The CDR3 runs to 14 residues. Germline loops: CDR1 SGHTA, CDR2 FQGNSA. V was clipped by 2 bases and J by 2 bases, with 9 bases between them. In nucleotides, the CDR3 is TGTGCCAGCAGCTTATTTGGGCGAAACTATGGCTACACCTTC. It is translated as CASSLFGRNYGYTF.

The chain carries TRBV5-1 and TRBJ1-5, with TRBD1 identical over 7 bases. Germline-derived CDR1 and CDR2 are SGHRS and YFSETQ. The CDR3 loop spans 17 amino acids. The junction had 7 bases not matched to a gene; V was cut back by 1 base and J by 0 bases. CDR3: CASSLPLDRNSNQPQHF. CDR3 nucleotide sequence: TGCGCCAGCAGCTTGCCTCTGGACAGGAATAGCAATCAGCCCCAGCATTTT.

This chain connects TRBV12-3 or TRBV12-4 to TRBJ2-1; 8 bases agree with TRBD2. V lost 3 bases and J lost 6; bases outside the gene matches: 7. The CDR3 extends over 15 amino acids. The chain's CDR3 is CASSFRAGAVNEQFF. For the CDR3, the DNA is TGTGCCAGCAGTTTTAGAGCGGGGGCTGTCAATGAGCAGTTCTTC.

This clonotype was detected only a few times. The gene calls are TRBV24-1 and TRBJ2-7, with unresolved D. This CDR3 has 15 residues. Looked up from germline, CDR1 is KGHDR and CDR2 is SFDVKD. Trimming left V 4 bases short and J 3 bases short, with 15 bases between. CDR3 coding DNA: TGTGCCACCAGTGAAAGGCGAGTCCGCCTCTACGAGCAGTACTTC. The encoded protein is CATSERRVRLYEQYF.

The chain combines TRBV5-1 with TRBJ2-7; 7 nucleotides align to TRBD1. Germline loops: CDR1 SGHRS, CDR2 YFSETQ. The CDR3 extends over 17 amino acids. Trimming removed 0 bases from V and 1 base from J; junction bases left unmatched: 10. For the CDR3, the DNA is TGCGCCAGCAGCTTGGGTTCCGGGCCGGGACAGTCCTACGAGCAGTACTTC. It encodes CASSLGSGPGQSYEQYF.

This clonotype came up a few times. This chain joins TRBV29-1 and TRBJ1-2; D is unclear. The CDR3 is 12 residues long. Trimming shortened V by 3 bases and J by 7 bases, and 12 bases separated the two germline ends. Germline V gives CDR1 SQVTM, CDR2 ANQGSEA. CDR3 residues: CSVESVSSGYTF. DNA of the CDR3: TGCAGCGTTGAGTCAGTTTCAAGTGGCTACACCTTC.

This clonotype was recorded at least ten times. This sequence joins TRBV3-1 and TRBJ2-2; unclear D gene. The CDR3 spans 16 residues. Trimming cost V 0 bases and J 0 bases, with 8 bases left between them. In germline, CDR1 is LGHDT, CDR2 YNNKEL (reference sequence). CDR3: CASSQERLANTGELFF. CDR3 bases: TGTGCCAGCAGCCAAGAACGGCTAGCGAACACCGGGGAGCTGTTTTTT.

This clonotype was picked up a small number of times. The chain has TRBV5-5 and TRBJ2-7, with D unresolved. The CDR3 is 13 residues long. The V end lost 4 bases, the J end lost 6 bases, and 14 bases lay between the germline ends. Germline assignment: CDR1 SGHKS and CDR2 YYEKEE (reference sequence). The CDR3 coding sequence is TGTGCCAGCAGCCTATGGACCGCTCTCGAGCAGTACTTC. Protein: CASSLWTALEQYF.

Many counts were recorded for this clonotype. The chain joins TRBV5-1 to TRBJ2-5, with 9 bases that match TRBD1. Germline CDR1 is SGHRS and CDR2 is YFSETQ. The CDR3 sequence is 15 residues long. With 4 bases clipped from V and 5 bases from J, the junction kept 9 bases outside the gene matches. The CDR3 nucleotides read TGCGCCAGCAGCCCCGGGACAGGGACGTTGGAGACCCAGTACTTC. This codes for CASSPGTGTLETQYF.

The chain couples TRBV7-3 to TRBJ2-5; the D call may be TRBD1 or TRBD2 (6 bases each). CDR1 SGHTA and CDR2 FQGTGA come from the germline V gene. CDR3 length: 17 residues. The germline V and J ends were trimmed by 5 bases and 1 base, with 20 bases remaining between them. CDR3 sequence: CASSPTRGRVSQETQYF. The CDR3 bases are TGTGCCAGCAGCCCCACCCGGGGGCGGGTTTCCCAAGAGACCCAGTACTTC. Supplemented by reference TRBV7-3 and TRBJ2-5, the full variable domain reads GAGVSQTPSNKVTEKGKYVELRCDPISGHTALYWYRQSLGQGPEFLIYFQGTGAADDSGLPNDRFFAVRPEGSVSTLKIQRTERGDSAVYLCASSPTRGRVSQETQYFGPGTRLLVL.

The table lists this clonotype with a few counts. This rearrangement joins TRBV3-1 to TRBJ2-1; 12 bases line up with TRBD2. The germline V gene encodes CDR1 LGHDT and CDR2 YNNKEL (reference sequence). J lost 7 bases, V lost 0 bases, and 4 bases had no gene match. The CDR3 contains 16 residues. The CDR3 is CASSQDILAGGNEQFF. In DNA form, the CDR3 reads TGTGCCAGCAGCCAAGATATTCTAGCGGGGGGGAATGAGCAGTTCTTC.

For the CDR3, the DNA is TGCGCCAGCAGCTTGGCCGGGACAGTCTCAGAAAAACTGTTTTTT. Its protein product is CASSLAGTVSEKLFF. J is TRBJ1-4 and V is TRBV5-1, with TRBD1 identical over 7 bases. CDR3 size: 15 residues. CDR1 is SGHRS and CDR2 is YFSETQ in the germline V gene. Trimming took 0 bases from V and 8 from J; bases not matched to a gene: 7.

This clonotype was detected a few times. The chain uses TRBV6-5 and TRBJ2-6, with unresolved D. The CDR3 is made up of 15 amino acids. Germline V gene data show CDR1 as MNHEY and CDR2 as SVGAGI. The V end was cut by 6 bases, the J end by 4 bases, with 13 bases between. The CDR3 is CASSFINGGANVLTF. In DNA form, the CDR3 reads TGTGCCAGCAGCTTTATAAACGGAGGGGCCAACGTCCTGACTTTC.

This clonotype has a count of ten or more. V is TRBV11-2 and J is TRBJ2-1; possible D gene TRBD2, 6 bases. The CDR3 runs 15 residues. Germline CDR1 and CDR2: SGHAT and FQNNGV. Trimming removed 5 bases from V and 6 bases from J, with 17 bases in between. CDR3 residues: CASSRTGARGNEQFF. For the CDR3, the DNA is TGTGCCAGCAGCCGGACGGGAGCCCGGGGCAATGAGCAGTTCTTC.

This clonotype has only a few counts. The V gene is TRBV5-1, the J gene TRBJ1-1; possible D gene TRBD1, 6 bases. The V end lost 4 bases, the J end lost 5 bases, and 15 bases lay between the germline ends. The length of the CDR3 is 14 residues. Germline lookup yields CDR1 SGHRS and CDR2 YFSETQ. CDR3 nucleotides: TGCGCCAGCAGCCCAGGACAGACGGGGACTGAAGCTTTCTTT. Translation: CASSPGQTGTEAFF.

This clonotype was counted many times. This chain joins TRBV5-1 and TRBJ2-6, with no clear D. Looked up from germline, CDR1 is SGHRS and CDR2 is YFSETQ. Trimming took 2 bases from V and 2 from J, leaving 8 bases between them. The CDR3 has 15 residues. The CDR3 protein is CASSFREAGANVLTF. For the CDR3, the DNA is TGCGCCAGCAGCTTCCGAGAGGCTGGGGCCAACGTCCTGACTTTC.

This clonotype turned up a few times. The chain combines TRBV10-3 with TRBJ1-3, with TRBD1 as a possible D gene (6 bases). V lost 11 bases and J lost 7, with 12 bases in between. The germline CDR1 and CDR2 sequences are ENHRY and SYGVKD. The CDR3 has 11 residues. The CDR3 DNA reads TGTGCCGCTAAAGGGGGGAACACCATATATTTT. This encodes CAAKGGNTIYF.

This clonotype was counted at least ten times. DNA of the CDR3: TGTGCCAGCAGCATTCCCCGAGGGACTAGCGGGAGGTCGTATGAGCAGTTCTTC. The encoded protein is CASSIPRGTSGRSYEQFF. The chain links TRBV7-2 to TRBJ2-1; 15 bases fit TRBD2. The junction had 13 bases not matched to a gene; V was cut back by 5 bases and J by 8 bases. Germline V gene data show CDR1 as SGHTA and CDR2 as FQGNSA. The CDR3 runs 18 residues.

The sample holds many counts of this clonotype. The chain recombines TRBV7-9 with TRBJ2-3; D is unresolved. CDR1 is SEHNR and CDR2 is FQNEAQ in the germline V gene (reference sequence). The CDR3 has 13 residues. Trimming cost V 1 base and J 2 bases, with 4 bases left between them. The CDR3 here is CASSLEFTDTQYF. The CDR3, as DNA: TGTGCCAGCAGCTTAGAATTCACAGATACGCAGTATTTT.

There are many counts of this clonotype. The chain employs TRBV25-1 and TRBJ2-3; TRBD2 matches at 10 bases. This CDR3 has 15 residues. V lost 3 bases and J lost 4; bases outside the gene matches: 4. CDR1 MGHDK and CDR2 SYGVNS come from the germline V gene. CDR3 DNA sequence: TGTGCCAGCAGTGAGAGCGGGAGGGCAGCAGATACGCAGTATTTT. Protein product: CASSESGRAADTQYF.

This clonotype was counted many times. This rearrangement joins TRBV15 to TRBJ2-1; maybe TRBD2 (6 bases). Trimming shortened V by 1 base and J by 6 bases, and 13 bases separated the two germline ends. The CDR3 length is 15 residues. Germline lookup yields CDR1 LNHNV and CDR2 YYDKDF (reference sequence). CDR3 amino acids: CATSRAGAGGNEQFF. DNA of the CDR3: TGTGCCACCAGCAGAGCTGGAGCGGGCGGCAATGAGCAGTTCTTC.

This clonotype showed up many times. The CDR3 nucleotides are TGTGCCAGCAGCCAAGATCTAACAGGGACCAATCAGCCCCAGCATTTT. It is translated as CASSQDLTGTNQPQHF. The chain combines TRBV4-2 with TRBJ1-5; TRBD1 is a possible D gene (6 bases). Trimming pared 0 bases from V and 3 bases from J, leaving 12 bases between. The CDR3 sequence is 16 residues long. CDR1 and CDR2 from the germline V gene are LGHNA and YNFKEQ.

This clonotype was found a few times. V gene TRBV5-5 combines with J gene TRBJ2-2; D unclear. The length of the CDR3 is 16 residues. Germline CDR1 and CDR2: SGHKS and YYEKEE (reference sequence). The V and J ends lost 2 bases and 4 bases respectively, with 15 bases between them. This CDR3 is CASSFGALGGTGELFF. In DNA, the CDR3 is TGTGCCAGCAGCTTTGGTGCTCTTGGTGGCACCGGGGAGCTGTTTTTT.